Listed here are 9 T cell receptor beta chains from one sample, sequenced in a study of sequential checkpoint blockade in melanoma. Profiled with immunoSEQ multiplex PCR; TCRdb holds only in-frame clones, not every one. Counted here are about 12,000 clones, 70% to 85% occurring once; the ten biggest clones make up around half. Treatment reported: randomized to nivolumab then ipilimumab (arm A) or the reverse (arm B). The sample in question was CD8+ T cells sorted from blood (inferred from file names), obtained from a patient given nivolumab and ipilimumab in sequence. These receptor sequences come from a human donor with melanoma.

The gene calls are TRBV7-9 and TRBJ1-5; tentatively, D is TRBD1 (6 bases). The CDR3 is 14 residues long. The V end lost 4 bases, the J end lost 7 bases, and 14 bases lay between the germline ends. Germline V lookup: CDR1 SEHNR, CDR2 FQNEAQ (reference sequence). The chain's CDR3 is CASSWAGERQPQHF. The CDR3 nucleotides read TGTGCCAGCAGCTGGGCAGGGGAGCGCCAGCCCCAGCATTTT.

V is TRBV13 and J is TRBJ1-6; possible D gene TRBD1, 6 bases. V lost 5 bases and J lost 14, with 16 bases in between. Germline lookup yields CDR1 PRHDT and CDR2 FYEKMQ (reference sequence). The CDR3 has 13 amino acids. CDR3 in amino acids: CASSLQGQGTLHF. CDR3 in DNA: TGTGCCAGCAGCCTGCAGGGGCAGGGGACCCTCCACTTT.

The chain recombines TRBV5-1 with TRBJ1-6; D remains unclear. This CDR3 contains 15 residues. Germline loops: CDR1 SGHRS, CDR2 YFSETQ. Trimming shortened V by 0 bases and J by 11 bases, and 15 bases separated the two germline ends. The CDR3 DNA sequence: TGCGCCAGCAGCTTGGATCCGGGTGGTGACGCACCCCTCCACTTT. Encoded protein: CASSLDPGGDAPLHF.

V is TRBV5-6 and J is TRBJ2-3; D is possibly TRBD2 (6 bases). The CDR3 runs 12 residues. The V and J ends lost 2 bases and 7 bases respectively, with 8 bases between them. Germline V gene sequence: CDR1 SGHDT, CDR2 YYEEEE. The CDR3 here is CASSFGGNTQYF. CDR3 nucleotides: TGTGCCAGCAGCTTCGGAGGGAATACGCAGTATTTT.

This chain links TRBV6-6 with TRBJ2-2; D gene uncertain. The CDR3 runs to 13 residues. CDR1 and CDR2 (germline): MNHNY, SVGAGI (reference sequence). Trimming took 5 bases from V and 5 from J, leaving 9 bases between them. The chain's CDR3 is CASSPSLTGELFF. The CDR3 DNA reads TGTGCCAGCAGTCCCTCTTTGACCGGGGAGCTGTTTTTT.

The V and J genes are TRBV28 and TRBJ1-1; possible D gene TRBD1, 6 bases. CDR1 is MDHEN, CDR2 SYDVKM, per germline. V shed 7 bases and J shed 7 bases, with 19 bases lying between them. The CDR3 extends over 14 amino acids. CDR3 coding DNA: TGTGCCAGCAACCAACTGGGACATCGATTTGAAGCTTTCTTT. It is translated as CASNQLGHRFEAFF. The complete variable domain, with remaining parts taken from reference TRBV28 and TRBJ1-1, reads DVKVTQSSRYLVKRTGEKVFLECVQDMDHENMFWYRQDPGLGLRLIYFSYDVKMKEKGDIPEGYSVSREKKERFSLILESASTNQTSMYLCASNQLGHRFEAFFGQGTRLTVV.

This clone appeared once. The chain links TRBV30 to TRBJ1-2; no clear D. Germline loops: CDR1 GTSNPN, CDR2 SVGIG (reference sequence). The CDR3 is 12 amino acids. V lost 2 bases and J lost 8, with 12 bases in between. CDR3 residues: CAWSPSSAGYTF. CDR3 nucleotide sequence: TGTGCCTGGAGTCCTTCCAGTGCCGGCTACACCTTC. The full variable domain, completed using reference TRBV30 and TRBJ1-2, is SQTIHQWPATLVQPVGSPLSLECTVEGTSNPNLYWYRQAAGRGLQLLFYSVGIGQISSEVPQNLSASRPQDRQFILSSKKLLLSDSGFYLCAWSPSSAGYTFGSGTRLTVV.

The chain recombines TRBV19 with TRBJ2-7, with D possibly matching TRBD2 (5 bases). This CDR3 region has 20 residues. From germline, CDR1 is LNHDA and CDR2 SQIVND (reference sequence). Trimming removed 7 bases from V and 3 bases from J, with 34 bases in between. CDR3 nucleotide sequence: TGTGCCAGTACCTCTCGACATGTGGCCCGGAAGGTCCCGAGGGACTACGAGCAGTACTTC. Its translation is CASTSRHVARKVPRDYEQYF. Variable domain in full (rest from reference TRBV19 and TRBJ2-7): DGGITQSPKYLFRKEGQNVTLSCEQNLNHDAMYWYRQDPGQGLRLIYYSQIVNDFQKGDIAEGYSVSREKKESFPLTVTSAQKNPTAFYLCASTSRHVARKVPRDYEQYFGPGTRLTVT.

The genes are TRBV5-1 and TRBJ2-7, with 11 bases matching TRBD1. This CDR3 is built from 14 residues. With 0 bases clipped from V and 6 bases from J, the junction kept 2 bases outside the gene matches. From germline, CDR1 is SGHRS and CDR2 YFSETQ. The CDR3: CASSLGTGGGEQYF. CDR3 coding DNA: TGCGCCAGCAGCTTGGGGACAGGGGGCGGCGAGCAGTACTTC.